Listed below are T cell receptor beta chains from one sample, sequenced in a study of molecular identifiers for immune sequencing clone quantification. TCRdb processed the PCR reads anew with MiXCR; each CDR3 protein has one entry. Of over 600,000 distinct CDR3 sequences listed, about 20% are singletons. The specimen sequenced was naive CD8+ T cells from blood, with Jurkat cell RNA spiked in. The origin of the receptors is a human donor in good health. Some libraries in this study had Jurkat cell RNA spiked in. Both conserved end residues are trimmed from each CDR3. Each record gives: J gene, V gene, CDR3 protein.

TRBJ2-1 TRBV14 ASSPQRGLDEQF
TRBJ1-2 TRBV6-2/TRBV6-3 ASSPTAFSNYGYT
TRBJ1-5 TRBV5-4 ASPQGGISNQPRH
TRBJ2-1 TRBV27 ASSSGTLGYNEQF
TRBJ1-1 TRBV5-1 ASSEIPPAPGQPLVSEAF
TRBJ2-1 TRBV3-1 ASSLDRSYNEQF
TRBJ1-5 TRBV12-3/TRBV12-4 ASTKALGGNQPRH
TRBJ2-5 TRBV13 ASSHETSGGEQETQY
TRBJ1-2 TRBV20-1 SAPSFTAYYGYT
TRBJ1-6 TRBV12-3/TRBV12-4 ASRRRAGENSPLH
TRBJ2-7 TRBV7-9 ASSPAGRGSSYEQY
TRBJ1-1 TRBV4-3 ASSPTRTGAEAF
TRBJ2-3 TRBV7-9 ASSSTRQNTDTQY
TRBJ2-5 TRBV4-3 ASSQESRDETQY
TRBJ1-1 TRBV14 ASSPQEGTEAF
TRBJ2-7 TRBV3-1 ACSQDLDSSYEQY
TRBJ2-2 TRBV20-1 SARPRTSGRPTTGELF
TRBJ2-2 TRBV6-2/TRBV6-3 ASSPLLAGELF
TRBJ2-5 TRBV29-1 SAYDGGRVQETQY
TRBJ2-1 TRBV7-2 ASPPGGSYNEQF